This TCR beta chain was obtained from a study of CD8 T cells in ankylosing spondylitis. Points from the study as a whole: A number of the motif variants had already been described in reactive arthritis synovial fluid and blood. About eight highly homologous variants made up a TCR beta motif that seemed to typify ankylosing spondylitis blood.

Quantitative barcoded 5'-RACE was used to prepare TCR beta libraries. TCRdb reprocessed the 5' RACE reads via MiXCR and lists one record per CDR3 protein. This repertoire shows 300,000 to 400,000 distinct CDR3 sequences, 9.5% to 13% found once; its top ten account for about 10%. This clonotype has a count of ten or more. What it binds is not known. The germline CDR1 and CDR2 sequences are SGHRS and YFSETQ. V was clipped by 0 bases and J by 1 base, with 10 bases between them. CDR3 length: 15 residues. The chain is built from TRBV5-1 and TRBJ1-1; D gene uncertain. The sequence came from a female donor with ankylosing spondylitis or in good health (not recorded which). The sample comprised blood, either unsorted or a sorted T cell fraction (not recorded which). For the CDR3, the DNA is TGCGCCAGCAGCTTGGCCATGGTCACGAACACTGAAGCTTTCTTT. Its translation: CASSLAMVTNTEAFF.